The 12 T cell receptor beta chains given below trace back to one sample, sequenced in a study of CD8 T cells in Susac syndrome. Reverse transcription of roughly 0.5 to 1 ug RNA used random hexamers. One entry per CDR3 protein results from TCRdb running MiXCR on the immunoSEQ multiplex PCR reads. Of some 300,000 distinct CDR3 sequences listed, 70% to 90% are singletons. Input material: CD8+ T cells from PBMCs. The source of these receptors is a human donor with multiple sclerosis.

V is TRBV2 and J is TRBJ1-3; D remains unclear. Germline assignment: CDR1 SNHLY and CDR2 FYNNEI. Trimming cost V 8 bases and J 2 bases, with 16 bases left between them. The CDR3 contains 15 residues. The CDR3 here is CASDSRSSAGNTIYF. The CDR3, as DNA: TGTGCCAGCGATAGTAGATCCTCAGCTGGAAACACCATATATTTT.

The CDR3 DNA reads TGCAGCGTCCCCAGAGTAGGGAACACCGGGGAGCTGTTTTTT. Residues: CSVPRVGNTGELFF. The chain employs TRBV29-1 and TRBJ2-2; no clear D. Germline-derived CDR1 and CDR2 are SQVTM and ANQGSEA. The V gene lost 6 bases and the J gene lost 1 base, with 12 bases spanning the gap. This CDR3 has 14 residues.

This clonotype was detected only a few times. The CDR3 protein is CASSGPGRETQYF. The CDR3 DNA follows: TGTGCCAGCAGCGGACCGGGACGGGAGACCCAGTACTTC. This chain links TRBV7-9 with TRBJ2-5; D possibly uses TRBD1 or TRBD2 (5 bases each). Germline CDR1 reads SEHNR; CDR2 reads FQNEAQ (reference sequence). CDR3 length: 13 residues. Between the trimmed V and J ends, which lost 5 bases and 5 bases, there was a span of 12 bases.

The V gene is TRBV9, the J gene TRBJ2-3; D is unresolved. V was shortened by 4 bases and J by 0 bases, with 12 bases between the two germline ends. This CDR3 is 15 amino acids long. The germline CDR1 and CDR2 sequences are SGDLS and YYNGEE. CDR3 region: CASSLEAASTDTQYF. DNA for the CDR3: TGTGCCAGCAGCCTAGAGGCAGCTAGCACAGATACGCAGTATTTT.

V usage is TRBV5-4 and J usage is TRBJ2-3; the match to TRBD2 covers 7 bases. V shed 0 bases, J shed 4 bases, and the junction held 11 bases outside the gene matches. The CDR3 spans 17 residues. Germline assignment: CDR1 SGHNT and CDR2 YYREEE (reference sequence). The chain's CDR3 is CASSLVLAGVVADTQYF. As DNA, the CDR3 is TGTGCCAGCAGCTTGGTTTTGGCGGGGGTTGTCGCAGATACGCAGTATTTT.

The sample holds one count of this clonotype. The V call is TRBV27, the J call TRBJ2-7, with 7 bases lining up with TRBD1. V shed 4 bases and J 3 bases; nucleotides not matched to a gene: 3. Germline-derived CDR1 and CDR2 are MNHEY and SMNVEV (reference sequence). This CDR3 is 13 amino acids long. The CDR3 protein is CASSSGQIYEQYF. The DNA for the CDR3 is TGTGCCAGCAGTTCGGGACAGATCTACGAGCAGTACTTC.

The V call is TRBV11-2, the J call TRBJ2-2; 13 positions match TRBD2. The CDR3 sequence is 16 residues long. With 5 bases clipped from V and 6 bases from J, the junction kept 6 bases outside the gene matches. The germline CDR1 and CDR2 sequences are SGHAT and FQNNGV. CDR3 sequence reads: CASSQAGTSGAGELFF. CDR3 sequence (DNA): TGTGCCAGCAGCCAGGCAGGGACTAGCGGGGCCGGGGAGCTGTTTTTT.

V and J are TRBV9 and TRBJ2-1; TRBD2 agrees at 8 bases. J gave up 3 bases and V 0 bases, and 8 bases lay outside the gene matches. This CDR3 has 17 amino acids. The germline CDR1 and CDR2 sequences are SGDLS and YYNGEE. The CDR3 spells CASSVDDREGRYNEQFF. In DNA, the CDR3 is TGTGCCAGCAGCGTAGATGATCGGGAGGGCCGCTACAATGAGCAGTTCTTC.

V and J are TRBV6-1 and TRBJ2-7, with 8 bases that match TRBD2. V trimming: 7 bases; J trimming: 6 bases; junction bases outside the gene matches: 26. Germline V gives CDR1 MNHNS, CDR2 SASEGT. This CDR3 is built from 19 residues. Here the CDR3 DNA reads TGTGCCAGCATCCGCCCAGCGGGAGTTGAGTCACCCTCCTCTCTCGAGCAGTACTTC. It translates to CASIRPAGVESPSSLEQYF.

This clonotype occurred a few times. The chain combines TRBV2 with TRBJ1-4, with 9 nucleotides matching TRBD1. CDR3 length: 14 amino acids. Germline trimming cut 3 bases from V and 7 bases from J; bases unmatched to any gene: 3. CDR1 SNHLY and CDR2 FYNNEI come from the germline V gene. CDR3 bases: TGTGCCAGCAGTGAGGGACAGGGCGGTGAAAAACTGTTTTTT. Its translation: CASSEGQGGEKLFF.

In DNA, the CDR3 is TGTGCCAGCAGTTACTCTAGACAGATTGAAGCTTTCTTT. It translates to CASSYSRQIEAFF. The chain joins TRBV6-5 to TRBJ1-1; tentative D call: TRBD1 (5 bases). CDR3 length: 13 residues. The V and J ends lost 0 bases and 7 bases respectively, with 9 bases between them. Germline-derived CDR1 and CDR2 are MNHEY and SVGAGI.

The V call is TRBV27, the J call TRBJ1-5; D unresolved. The CDR3 consists of 12 residues. V lost 6 bases and J lost 1, with 4 bases in between. Germline-derived CDR1 and CDR2 are MNHEY and SMNVEV (reference sequence). CDR3 sequence (DNA): TGTGCCAGCAGGGGGAGCAATCAGCCCCAGCATTTT. Residues: CASRGSNQPQHF.